A selection of T cell receptor beta chains follows, all from one sample in a study of prognosis after radiotherapy for stage I lung cancer. TCRdb reprocessed the multiplex PCR reads with MiXCR, giving one entry per CDR3 protein. The sample lists more than 25,000 distinct CDR3 sequences, around 32% occurring once. Sequences were derived from PBMCs, sampled before or after stereotactic body radiation therapy (not recorded which). Every receptor here comes from a donor of 50 years or more with non-small cell lung cancer. Both conserved end residues are part of each CDR3. Each record gives: D gene, V gene, clone size, J gene, CDR3 protein, CDR3 DNA. A D gene is named only where the DNA matches it firmly. The size of a clone is reported for some rows only, either as once, few or many, or as a class for expanded clones.

D: -
V: TRBV2
size: many
J: TRBJ1-3
CDR3: CASGRELGTIYF
DNA: TGTGCCAGCGGGCGGGAATTGGGCACCATATATTTT

D: -
V: TRBV2
size: few
J: TRBJ1-1
CDR3: CASSSCTGCMNTEAFF
DNA: TGTGCCAGCAGTTCCTGTACGGGGTGTATGAACACTGAAGCTTTCTTT

D: -
V: TRBV2
size: many
J: TRBJ1-2
CDR3: CASSERGPNYGYTF
DNA: TGTGCCAGCAGTGAAAGGGGCCCTAACTATGGCTACACCTTC

D: -
V: TRBV3-1
size: many
J: TRBJ2-5
CDR3: CASSQVVQRTQYF
DNA: TGTGCCAGCAGCCAGGTGGTCCAGCGGACCCAGTACTTC

D: TRBD1
V: TRBV20-1
size: -
J: TRBJ2-2
CDR3: CGGQGMGTGELFF
DNA: TGCGGGGGACAGGGGATGGGGACCGGGGAGCTGTTTTTT

D: -
V: TRBV6-9
size: -
J: TRBJ2-4
CDR3: CAGSYTGRISIQYF
DNA: TGTGCCGGCAGTTACACTGGACGCATAAGCATTCAGTACTTC

D: -
V: TRBV2
size: many
J: TRBJ2-1
CDR3: CASSDNRSMIF
DNA: TGTGCCAGCAGTGACAACAGGAGCATGATCTTC

D: -
V: TRBV28
size: many
J: TRBJ2-5
CDR3: CASSPRPWGDQETQYF
DNA: TGTGCCAGCAGTCCCCGGCCATGGGGGGACCAAGAGACCCAGTACTTC

D: -
V: TRBV28
size: -
J: TRBJ1-5
CDR3: CASSLQVAYQPQHF
DNA: TGTGCCAGCAGTTTACAGGTCGCGTATCAGCCCCAGCATTTT

D: TRBD2
V: TRBV11-3
size: many
J: TRBJ2-1
CDR3: CASSSTGTSGRANEQFF
DNA: TGTGCCAGCAGCTCGACGGGGACTAGCGGGAGGGCCAATGAGCAGTTCTTC

D: TRBD2
V: TRBV2
size: medium-sized
J: TRBJ2-5
CDR3: CASSGSGSGETQYF
DNA: TGTGCCAGCAGTGGTAGCGGGAGCGGGGAGACCCAGTACTTC

D: TRBD1
V: TRBV24-1
size: few
J: TRBJ1-4
CDR3: CATSPGQVATNEKLFF
DNA: TGTGCCACCAGCCCTGGACAGGTGGCAACTAATGAAAAACTGTTTTTT

D: TRBD1
V: TRBV4-1
size: -
J: TRBJ1-3
CDR3: CASSQTTGSGNTIYF
DNA: TGCGCCAGCAGCCAGACGACAGGGTCTGGAAACACCATATATTTT

D: -
V: TRBV24-1
size: many
J: TRBJ1-1
CDR3: CATTDGNTEAFF
DNA: TGTGCCACCACTGACGGTAACACTGAAGCTTTCTTT

D: -
V: TRBV27
size: -
J: TRBJ2-2
CDR3: CASSRLFGPPGTGELFF
DNA: TGTGCCAGCAGTAGACTATTTGGGCCCCCGGGCACCGGGGAGCTGTTTTTT

D: -
V: TRBV18
size: -
J: TRBJ2-1
CDR3: CASSPTQDNNEQFF
DNA: TGTGCCAGCTCACCGACCCAGGACAACAATGAGCAGTTCTTC

D: -
V: TRBV30
size: -
J: TRBJ2-1
CDR3: CACSVPLGNEQFF
DNA: TGTGCCTGTAGTGTACCTCTGGGCAATGAGCAGTTCTTC

D: TRBD2
V: TRBV12-5
size: many
J: TRBJ2-2
CDR3: CASGTRTSGSTGELFF
DNA: TGTGCTAGTGGTACACGGACTAGCGGGAGCACCGGGGAGCTGTTTTTT

D: -
V: TRBV28
size: many
J: TRBJ2-1
CDR3: CASSLSGGSNEQFF
DNA: TGTGCCAGCAGTTTAAGTGGGGGGAGTAATGAGCAGTTCTTC

D: TRBD2
V: TRBV29-1
size: many
J: TRBJ2-1
CDR3: CSAGRGGEQFF
DNA: TGCAGCGCTGGACGGGGGGGAGAGCAGTTCTTC

D: -
V: TRBV7-2
size: -
J: TRBJ2-1
CDR3: CASRGGQAFDEQFF
DNA: TGTGCCAGCAGAGGGGGTCAGGCTTTCGATGAGCAGTTCTTC

D: -
V: TRBV9
size: many
J: TRBJ1-2
CDR3: CASSVEGRANYGYTF
DNA: TGTGCCAGCAGCGTAGAAGGGCGAGCTAACTATGGCTACACCTTC

D: TRBD1
V: TRBV11-2
size: many
J: TRBJ2-7
CDR3: CASSRTGADEQYF
DNA: TGTGCCAGCAGCAGGACAGGGGCCGACGAGCAGTACTTC

D: -
V: TRBV27
size: medium-sized
J: TRBJ2-7
CDR3: CASFSVSYEQYF
DNA: TGTGCCAGCTTTTCAGTCTCCTACGAGCAGTACTTC

D: TRBD1
V: TRBV15
size: few
J: TRBJ2-7
CDR3: CATIRDLGQSYEQYF
DNA: TGTGCCACCATCAGAGATTTGGGACAGTCCTACGAGCAGTACTTC

D: TRBD2
V: TRBV7-3
size: -
J: TRBJ2-1
CDR3: CASSPGTSGRAWNNEQFF
DNA: TGTGCCAGCAGCCCGGGGACTAGCGGGAGGGCTTGGAACAATGAGCAGTTCTTC

D: TRBD1
V: TRBV29-1
size: many
J: TRBJ2-5
CDR3: CSVGGDETQYF
DNA: TGCAGCGTAGGGGGCGACGAGACCCAGTACTTC

D: -
V: TRBV27
size: -
J: TRBJ2-7
CDR3: CASSSSPLYDQYF
DNA: TGTGCCAGCAGTAGCAGCCCCCTGTACGATCAGTACTTC

D: -
V: TRBV20-1
size: many
J: TRBJ2-5
CDR3: CSEVANSQETQYF
DNA: TGCAGTGAGGTAGCGAACTCACAAGAGACCCAGTACTTC

D: TRBD2
V: TRBV27
size: -
J: TRBJ2-7
CDR3: CASSALLAGAYEQYF
DNA: TGTGCCAGCAGTGCCCTACTAGCGGGTGCCTACGAGCAGTACTTC

D: TRBD2
V: TRBV5-1
size: many
J: TRBJ2-3
CDR3: CASSLTSGGPDTQYF
DNA: TGCGCCAGCAGCTTGACTAGCGGGGGGCCAGATACGCAGTATTTT

D: TRBD1
V: TRBV27
size: -
J: TRBJ2-7
CDR3: CASSGTGGAYERHF
DNA: TGTGCCAGTTCCGGGACAGGGGGCGCCTACGAGCGGCACTTC

D: TRBD2
V: TRBV2
size: many
J: TRBJ2-7
CDR3: CASSGAGGQYEQYF
DNA: TGTGCCAGCAGTGGAGCGGGAGGTCAGTACGAGCAGTACTTC

D: -
V: TRBV27
size: few
J: TRBJ1-2
CDR3: CASSLSVSGGYGYTF
DNA: TGTGCCAGCAGTTTATCGGTCAGCGGAGGCTATGGCTACACCTTC

D: TRBD2
V: TRBV6-2/TRBV6-3
size: many
J: TRBJ2-7
CDR3: CASRERPSGSSYEQYF
DNA: TGTGCCAGCAGGGAGAGACCTAGCGGGAGTTCTTACGAGCAGTACTTC

D: -
V: TRBV7-2
size: -
J: TRBJ1-5
CDR3: CASSLTEGRGQPQHF
DNA: TGTGCCAGCAGCTTGACAGAGGGGCGAGGTCAGCCCCAGCATTTT

D: -
V: TRBV6-1
size: -
J: TRBJ2-7
CDR3: CTVTRAYEQHF
DNA: TGTACCGTGACTAGAGCCTACGAGCAGCACTTC